The entry below gives a single TCR beta chain sequence along with its context. The antigen it recognizes is unknown. Base qualities are not provided; no much larger clone lies one nucleotide away. This specimen comes from a study of response to subunit inactivated influenza vaccine (dated by TCRdb to the late 2010s). About the investigation overall: To follow how T cells responded to a trivalent subunit inactivated influenza vaccine, the researchers relied on deep quantitative profiling of the T cell receptor repertoire. Broad study findings and their caveats: The authors suggested that each seasonal influenza vaccination may recruit only a limited number of new T cells.

The protocol used for the library was RT-PCR. Instrument on record: Illumina HiSeq 2500. TCRdb took the public reads, trimmed them with fastp at Q25, ran MiXCR for clone calling and kept in-frame beta chains. Entries are consolidated by CDR3 protein sequence, retaining the most common genes and DNA. The sample includes roughly 170,000 distinct CDR3 sequences, with around 9.2% observed a single time. 11% of the sample is in the top ten clones. CDR1 SGHAT and CDR2 FQNNGV are derived from the germline V gene. Spanning cysteine to phenylalanine, the CDR3 consists of 17 amino acids. The sequence is cut down to CDR3 DNA, 51 bases in frame from base 1. Trimming costs V 0 bases and J 5 bases, and their ends lie 19 bases apart.

The sequence came from a man aged 50-59 years who received an inactivated influenza vaccine. Donor details come from another sample of the same person, matched by shared clones. The sequencing used non-naive T cells sorted from PBMCs, collected on the day of vaccination. The cell subset or site label for this specimen denotes: memory T cell fraction. The rearrangement joined TRBV11-2 to TRBJ2-5, and the D gene may be TRBD1, 6 bases matching. Here is the DNA: TGTGCCAGCAGCTTAGAAATTTCGTTTGGGGGCAGGGAGACCCAGTACTTC. The translation is CASSLEISFGGRETQYF. Full variable domain (CDR3 extended with the reference TRBV11-2 and TRBJ2-5 proteins): EAGVAQSPRYKIIEKRQSVAFWCNPISGHATLYWYQQILGQGPKLLIQFQNNGVVDDSQLPKDRFSAERLKGVDSTLKIQPAKLEDSAVYLCASSLEISFGGRETQYFGPGTRLLVL.